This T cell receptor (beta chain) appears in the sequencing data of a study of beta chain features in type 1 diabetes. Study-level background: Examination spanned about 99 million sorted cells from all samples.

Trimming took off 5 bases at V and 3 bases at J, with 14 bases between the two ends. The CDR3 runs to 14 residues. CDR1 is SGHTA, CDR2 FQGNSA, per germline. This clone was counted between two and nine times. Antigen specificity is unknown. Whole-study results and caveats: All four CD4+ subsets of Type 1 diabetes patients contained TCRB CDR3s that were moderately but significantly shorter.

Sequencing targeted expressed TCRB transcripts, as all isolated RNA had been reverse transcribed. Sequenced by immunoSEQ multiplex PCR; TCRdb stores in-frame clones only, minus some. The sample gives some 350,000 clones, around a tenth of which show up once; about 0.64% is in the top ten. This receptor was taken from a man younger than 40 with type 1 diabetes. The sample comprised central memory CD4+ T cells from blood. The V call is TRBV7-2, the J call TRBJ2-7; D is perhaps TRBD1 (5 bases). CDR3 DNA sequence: TGTGCCAGCAGCCGCCAGACAGAGAGCTACGAGCAGTACTTC. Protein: CASSRQTESYEQYF.